The 10 T cell receptor beta chains listed next were all sequenced from one sample in a study of blood T cell repertoires in COVID-19 (TCRdb year 2020). Library preparation employed the immunoSEQ multiplex PCR assay. TCRdb mirrors the immuneACCESS table, restricted to in-frame sequences. Some clones are absent from its copies; in checked studies, under half trace to an unresolved V gene, and the reason for the others is unknown. The sample includes approximately 71,000 clones, with 80% to 90% observed a single time. Of the sample, 5.1% falls within the top ten clones. The sample was peripheral blood. Receptors were obtained from a human donor in a cohort sampled during active COVID-19.

The chain uses TRBV7-8 and TRBJ2-2, with 8 bases aligning to TRBD1. After removal of 4 bases from V and 6 bases from J, the junction contained 10 bases not matched to a gene. The CDR3 length is 16 residues. Germline loops: CDR1 SGHVS, CDR2 FQNEAQ. This chain's CDR3 is CASSSVGRGQAGELFF. CDR3 bases: TGTGCCAGCAGCTCCGTCGGCAGGGGGCAAGCCGGGGAGCTGTTTTTT.

The J gene is TRBJ2-1, the V gene TRBV5-1; D is perhaps TRBD1 (5 bases). The germline V gene encodes CDR1 SGHRS and CDR2 YFSETQ. The germline V and J ends were trimmed by 4 bases and 12 bases, with 14 bases remaining between them. CDR3 length: 12 residues. The CDR3 loop is CASSKDTLGQFF. CDR3 coding DNA: TGCGCCAGCAGCAAGGACACCTTGGGGCAGTTCTTC.

The chain has TRBV6-6 and TRBJ1-3; 7 bases fit TRBD1. The CDR3 runs to 14 residues. The germline CDR1 and CDR2 sequences are MNHNY and SVGAGI (reference sequence). V shed 6 bases, J shed 0 bases, and the junction held 2 bases outside the gene matches. The DNA of the CDR3 is TGTGCCAGCAGACAGGGGAACTCTGGAAACACCATATATTTT. It translates to CASRQGNSGNTIYF.

The chain links TRBV2 to TRBJ1-2, with 11 bases fitting TRBD1. The CDR3 length is 17 residues. The trim removed 0 bases at V and 3 bases at J, leaving 6 bases unmatched. The germline V gene encodes CDR1 SNHLY and CDR2 FYNNEI. The CDR3 here is CASSEAGTGGGYYGYTF. The CDR3 nucleotides read TGTGCCAGCAGTGAAGCCGGGACAGGGGGTGGATACTATGGCTACACCTTC.

This chain joins TRBV7-8 and TRBJ2-3; a possible D gene is TRBD2 (6 bases). The CDR3 extends over 13 amino acids. Germline V gives CDR1 SGHVS, CDR2 FQNEAQ. Trimming left V 3 bases short and J 7 bases short, with 11 bases between. CDR3 protein: CASSLGTRNTQYF. The CDR3 DNA reads TGTGCCAGCAGCTTGGGGACTCGAAATACGCAGTATTTT. Based on the CDR3 plus reference TRBV7-8 and TRBJ2-3, the full variable domain is GAGVSQSPRYKVAKRGQDVALRCDPISGHVSLFWYQQALGQGPEFLTYFQNEAQLDKSGLPSDRFFAERPEGSVSTLKIQRTQQEDSAVYLCASSLGTRNTQYFGPGTRLTVL.

The chain has TRBV19 and TRBJ1-2; perhaps TRBD1 as D (6 bases). Germline V CDR1 and CDR2: LNHDA, SQIVND (reference sequence). The CDR3 is 12 residues long. With 8 bases removed from V and 4 bases from J, the gap between germline ends came to 11 bases. The CDR3 reads CASQTGVYGYTF. The DNA of the CDR3 is TGTGCCAGTCAGACAGGAGTCTATGGCTACACCTTC.

CDR3 sequence reads: CASSSASGTSGSSSYNEQFF. In DNA, the CDR3 is TGCGCCAGCAGCTCTGCGTCCGGGACTAGCGGGTCGAGCTCCTACAATGAGCAGTTCTTC. The chain joins TRBV5-1 to TRBJ2-1, with TRBD2 matching 12 bases. Trimming cost V 3 bases and J 0 bases; bases outside gene matches: 13. Germline lookup yields CDR1 SGHRS and CDR2 YFSETQ. The CDR3 spans 20 residues.

V is TRBV5-1 and J is TRBJ1-4, with D possibly matching TRBD1 (5 bases). In germline, CDR1 is SGHRS, CDR2 YFSETQ. The CDR3 loop spans 15 amino acids. V was cut by 4 bases and J by 8 bases, with 18 bases left in between. The CDR3 nucleotides are TGCGCCAGCAGCGCCCTTCAGGGCGTAGAGGAAAAACTGTTTTTT. Residues: CASSALQGVEEKLFF.

This clone was counted a few times. V usage is TRBV2 and J usage is TRBJ2-7, with 10 bases aligning to TRBD2. Looked up from germline, CDR1 is SNHLY and CDR2 is FYNNEI. Unmatched junction bases numbered 3, after V lost 7 bases and J lost 0 bases. This CDR3 contains 14 residues. Here the CDR3 reads CASKGLANSYEQYF. The CDR3 nucleotides read TGTGCCAGCAAGGGACTAGCGAACTCCTACGAGCAGTACTTC.

The rearrangement links TRBV3-1 (or the pseudogene TRBV3-2) to TRBJ1-1; the match to TRBD1 covers 7 bases. J was trimmed by 4 bases and V by 0 bases; bases with no gene match: 5. The CDR3 runs to 15 residues. Germline-derived CDR1 and CDR2 are LGHDT and YNNKEL (reference sequence). The CDR3 sequence: CASSQEWAGGTEAFF. In nucleotides, the CDR3 is TGTGCCAGCAGCCAAGAATGGGCAGGGGGCACTGAAGCTTTCTTT.